Below are 30 T cell receptor beta chains sequenced from a single sample in a study of cytomegalovirus exposure and HLA in healthy donors. PCR amplification relied on 60 Vbeta primers (plus 13 Jbeta primers). Profiling relied on immunoSEQ multiplex PCR, and the TCRdb table lists in-frame clones only, not all of them. The sample lists approximately 130,000 clones, approximately 85% occurring once. The sequenced material came from PBMCs. The receptors derive from a woman aged 45 to 65 in good health and CMV-seropositive.

V gene TRBV27 combines with J gene TRBJ1-3; TRBD1 is a possible D gene (5 bases). The V end lost 6 bases, the J end lost 4 bases, and 13 bases lay between the germline ends. The CDR3 has 14 residues. Germline CDR1 MNHEY, CDR2 SMNVEV (reference sequence). CDR3 nucleotide sequence: TGTGCCAGCAGCCCCAGGGCGTCCGGAAACACCATATATTTT. Amino acids: CASSPRASGNTIYF.

The V and J genes are TRBV15 and TRBJ1-5; maybe TRBD1 (5 bases). CDR3 length: 13 amino acids. CDR1 and CDR2 from the germline V gene are LNHNV and YYDKDF (reference sequence). With 6 bases removed from V and 4 bases from J, the gap between germline ends came to 10 bases. CDR3 bases: TGTGCCACCAGTCTCCAGGGAAATCAGCCCCAGCATTTT. Residues: CATSLQGNQPQHF.

Here the CDR3 DNA reads TGTGCCAGCAGCCTAACAGGGAGTGTCTATGGCTACACCTTC. Protein product: CASSLTGSVYGYTF. This chain connects TRBV7-8 to TRBJ1-2, with D possibly being TRBD1 (6 bases). Per the germline V gene, CDR1 is SGHVS and CDR2 is FQNEAQ. V lost 5 bases, J lost 4 bases, and 14 bases lay in between. The CDR3 loop spans 14 amino acids.

The chain carries TRBV18 and TRBJ1-2; D possibly corresponds to TRBD1 (5 bases). The V gene lost 4 bases and the J gene lost 0 bases, with 18 bases spanning the gap. Germline CDR1 is KGHSH and CDR2 is LQKENI. CDR3 length equals 17 residues. CDR3 sequence (DNA): TGTGCCAGCTCACTGGGGCCCTCCGGATTAGCTAACTATGGCTACACCTTC. Protein: CASSLGPSGLANYGYTF.

The chain has TRBV18 and TRBJ2-1; 14 bases agree with TRBD2. Trimming removed 2 bases from V and 8 bases from J; junction bases left unmatched: 5. The CDR3 consists of 16 residues. CDR1 is KGHSH, CDR2 LQKENI, per germline. As DNA, the CDR3 is TGTGCCAGCTCACCAGGACTAGCGGGAGGTGGCTATGAGCAGTTCTTC. It translates to CASSPGLAGGGYEQFF.

The chain employs TRBV19 and TRBJ1-2, with D maybe TRBD1 (6 bases). V gave up 6 bases and J gave up 4 bases, with 15 bases separating them. The CDR3 extends over 14 amino acids. The germline V gene encodes CDR1 LNHDA and CDR2 SQIVND (reference sequence). The CDR3 sequence: CASRSTGYGYGYTF. Written as DNA, the CDR3 is TGTGCCAGTAGATCCACAGGGTACGGCTATGGCTACACCTTC.

This clone was picked up one time. The CDR3 is CASSIGQGYGYTF. In nucleotides, the CDR3 is TGTGCCAGCAGTATTGGACAGGGTTATGGCTACACCTTC. The chain carries TRBV28 and TRBJ1-2, with TRBD1 identical over 8 bases. CDR1 and CDR2 (germline): MDHEN, SYDVKM. CDR3 size: 13 residues. Trimming at V came to 5 bases and at J to 5 bases, leaving 4 bases not matched to a gene.

Points on this clone: The sample holds other DNA sequences that translate to the same CDR3. This chain uses TRBV9 with TRBJ2-3, with 7 bases identical to TRBD2. This CDR3 has 13 residues. The J segment lost 5 bases and the V segment lost 1 base, leaving 1 base of the junction unmatched. Germline assignment: CDR1 SGDLS and CDR2 YYNGEE. The CDR3 DNA reads as TGTGCCAGCAGCGTATCGGGGGGAGATACGCAGTATTTT. Its protein product is CASSVSGGDTQYF.

The rearrangement uses TRBV11-2 and TRBJ1-2; D might be TRBD1 (5 bases). The CDR3 covers 13 residues. Trimming stripped 1 base from V and 6 bases from J, with 9 bases between. The germline gives CDR1 SGHAT, CDR2 FQNNGV. CDR3 protein: CASSLGQGDGYTF. The CDR3 region has the DNA TGTGCCAGCAGCTTAGGGCAGGGCGATGGCTACACCTTC.

This clone was picked up one time. The J gene is TRBJ1-3, the V gene TRBV7-8; D uncertain. Germline-derived CDR1 and CDR2 are SGHVS and FQNEAQ. The CDR3 has 14 amino acids. Trimming took 1 base from V and 4 from J, leaving 8 bases between them. This CDR3 reads CASSLGGYGNTIYF. DNA for the CDR3: TGTGCCAGCAGCTTAGGCGGGTACGGAAACACCATATATTTT. The full variable domain, with the rest looked up from reference TRBV7-8 and TRBJ1-3, is GAGVSQSPRYKVAKRGQDVALRCDPISGHVSLFWYQQALGQGPEFLTYFQNEAQLDKSGLPSDRFFAERPEGSVSTLKIQRTQQEDSAVYLCASSLGGYGNTIYFGEGSWLTVV.

V is TRBV7-8 and J is TRBJ1-5; D might be TRBD1 (5 bases). This CDR3 region has 15 residues. Germline V gene lookup returns CDR1 SGHVS and CDR2 FQNEAQ. Trimming cost V 1 base and J 5 bases, with 12 bases left between them. This CDR3 is CASSLEGRADQPQHF. The CDR3 DNA sequence: TGTGCCAGCAGCTTAGAGGGCAGGGCCGATCAGCCCCAGCATTTT.

For the CDR3, the DNA is TGTGCCTGGACGGGGTTTCCGGGACTAGCGGGAGACGAGCAGTACTTC. Translating it yields CAWTGFPGLAGDEQYF. This chain joins TRBV30 and TRBJ2-7, with TRBD2 matching 14 bases. Germline V gives CDR1 GTSNPN, CDR2 SVGIG (reference sequence). The CDR3 covers 16 residues. V gave up 4 bases and J gave up 5 bases; unmatched junction bases: 10.

The V and J genes are TRBV7-2 and TRBJ1-5; 10 positions match TRBD1. The CDR3 length is 18 residues. With 4 bases clipped from V and 0 bases from J, the junction kept 9 bases outside the gene matches. In germline, CDR1 is SGHTA, CDR2 FQGNSA. The CDR3 sequence: CASSSWGTGVYSNQPQHF. Here the CDR3 DNA reads TGTGCCAGCAGCTCGTGGGGGACAGGGGTTTATAGCAATCAGCCCCAGCATTTT.

The sample holds one count of this clone. The chain couples TRBV30 to TRBJ2-7, with a weak D call TRBD2 (6 bases). The CDR3 runs to 12 residues. Germline V gene sequence: CDR1 GTSNPN, CDR2 SVGIG (reference sequence). The ends were cut back, 8 bases at V and 2 bases at J, with 13 bases in the middle. CDR3 residues: CAGAGGTYEQYF. The CDR3 DNA reads TGTGCCGGAGCCGGGGGAACCTACGAGCAGTACTTC. Looking up the rest from reference TRBV30 and TRBJ2-7 gives the full variable domain: SQTIHQWPATLVQPVGSPLSLECTVEGTSNPNLYWYRQAAGRGLQLLFYSVGIGQISSEVPQNLSASRPQDRQFILSSKKLLLSDSGFYLCAGAGGTYEQYFGPGTRLTVT.

The chain's CDR3 is CASTDGGLSSYNEQFF. Written as DNA, the CDR3 is TGTGCCAGCACCGATGGCGGCCTGAGCTCCTACAATGAGCAGTTCTTC. This sequence joins TRBV2 and TRBJ2-1, with D unresolved. In germline, CDR1 is SNHLY, CDR2 FYNNEI. V was clipped by 7 bases and J by 0 bases, with 16 bases between them. The length of the CDR3 is 16 residues.

In this sample, this clone turned up a few times. The rearrangement uses TRBV29-1 and TRBJ2-5, with D possibly TRBD2 on 5 matching bases. The ends were cut back, 4 bases at V and 5 bases at J, with 20 bases in the middle. Germline V gene sequence: CDR1 SQVTM, CDR2 ANQGSEA. There are 15 residues in the CDR3. The CDR3 loop reads CSVVGFLEGPETQYF. CDR3 nucleotide sequence: TGCAGCGTTGTAGGCTTCCTAGAGGGTCCGGAGACCCAGTACTTC.

The chain uses TRBV5-5 and TRBJ1-1, with D unresolved. V was cut by 1 base and J by 10 bases, with 14 bases left in between. Germline V CDR1 and CDR2: SGHKS, YYEKEE (reference sequence). The CDR3 is 13 residues long. The CDR3 region has the DNA TGTGCCAGCAGCTTGTGGTTGGTTCCGGGAGCTTTCTTT. It codes for CASSLWLVPGAFF.

This clone occurred once. The chain recombines TRBV19 with TRBJ2-5, with TRBD1 matching over 8 bases. The J call may be incorrect, as the DNA end agrees better with TRBJ2-7. There are 15 residues in the CDR3. Germline V CDR1 and CDR2: LNHDA, SQIVND (reference sequence). This CDR3 reads CASSIRDRGYYEQYF. DNA for the CDR3: TGTGCCAGTAGTATCAGAGACAGGGGTTACTACGAGCAGTACTTC.

The chain joins TRBV5-1 to TRBJ2-7; 10 bases are a match to TRBD1. The CDR3 is made up of 16 amino acids. CDR1 is SGHRS, CDR2 YFSETQ, per germline. J was trimmed by 3 bases and V by 1 base; bases with no gene match: 7. This CDR3 is CASSLPMTGGGYEQYF. DNA of the CDR3: TGCGCCAGCAGCTTGCCAATGACAGGGGGCGGCTACGAGCAGTACTTC.

The V gene is TRBV11-2, the J gene TRBJ1-6; no clear D. The V and J ends lost 1 base and 7 bases respectively, with 8 bases between them. From germline, CDR1 is SGHAT and CDR2 FQNNGV. This CDR3 region has 14 residues. CDR3 bases: TGTGCCAGCAGCTTAGTGGTCCGGAATTCACCCCTCCACTTT. Translated: CASSLVVRNSPLHF.

The chain carries TRBV19 and TRBJ2-1; 7 bases fit TRBD2. J gave up 4 bases and V 7 bases, and 13 bases lay outside the gene matches. The CDR3 spans 16 residues. The germline V gene encodes CDR1 LNHDA and CDR2 SQIVND (reference sequence). The DNA of the CDR3 is TGTGCCAGTACCTTCATTCATCTAGCGGATTACAATGAGCAGTTCTTC. Amino acid sequence: CASTFIHLADYNEQFF. The full variable domain, rest sourced from reference TRBV19 and TRBJ2-1, is DGGITQSPKYLFRKEGQNVTLSCEQNLNHDAMYWYRQDPGQGLRLIYYSQIVNDFQKGDIAEGYSVSREKKESFPLTVTSAQKNPTAFYLCASTFIHLADYNEQFFGPGTRLTVL.

V gene TRBV10-3 combines with J gene TRBJ1-3; D gene unclear. Deletions cut 4 bases from V and 0 bases from J, with 10 bases between. Germline V gene data show CDR1 as ENHRY and CDR2 as SYGVKD. The CDR3 covers 15 residues. This CDR3 reads CAISGNSHSGNTIYF. The CDR3 nucleotides are TGTGCCATCAGTGGTAACTCCCACTCTGGAAACACCATATATTTT.

V gene TRBV19 combines with J gene TRBJ2-2; D may be TRBD2 (5 bases). V lost 3 bases and J lost 1, with 12 bases in between. Germline V gene data show CDR1 as LNHDA and CDR2 as SQIVND (reference sequence). The CDR3 covers 16 residues. The DNA of the CDR3 is TGTGCCAGTAGTATGGGTGCGGGCGGGAACACCGGGGAGCTGTTTTTT. Translated, it gives CASSMGAGGNTGELFF.

This chain links TRBV7-2 with TRBJ2-5; D unresolved. The J call may be incorrect, as the DNA end agrees better with TRBJ2-7. CDR1 is SGHTA and CDR2 is FQGNSA in the germline V gene. The length of the CDR3 is 13 residues. The CDR3 DNA follows: TGTGCCAGCAGCTTAGACCGTCCCTACGAGCAGTACTTC. Amino acids: CASSLDRPYEQYF.

The V and J genes are TRBV7-8 and TRBJ1-1; the D is unclear. Germline CDR1 is SGHVS and CDR2 is FQNEAQ. The CDR3 runs to 16 residues. Trimming took off 2 bases at V and 3 bases at J, with 16 bases between the two ends. CDR3 in amino acids: CASSLQRMVGDTEAFF. The CDR3 DNA is TGTGCCAGCAGCTTACAGCGAATGGTCGGCGACACTGAAGCTTTCTTT.

This clone was recorded once. The chain recombines TRBV7-9 with TRBJ1-2; D may be TRBD1 (5 bases). The V end lost 1 base, the J end lost 10 bases, and 13 bases lay between the germline ends. CDR3 size: 13 residues. Germline V gene sequence: CDR1 SEHNR, CDR2 FQNEAQ (reference sequence). CDR3 sequence (DNA): TGTGCCAGCAGCTTAGGGGGGTGGGAGGTCTACACCTTC. This encodes CASSLGGWEVYTF.

The chain combines TRBV6-4 with TRBJ1-2, with 7 bases aligning to TRBD1. Losses at the gene ends were 2 bases for V and 2 bases for J; bases not matched to a gene: 8. Germline-derived CDR1 and CDR2 are MRHNA and SNTAGT. The CDR3 has 16 amino acids. CDR3 region: CASSDTPDRPNYGYTF. CDR3 DNA: TGTGCCAGCAGTGACACCCCGGACAGGCCAAACTATGGCTACACCTTC.

The chain couples TRBV19 to TRBJ1-4, with a tentative D call TRBD1 (5 bases). CDR3 size: 16 residues. Between the trimmed V and J ends, which lost 2 bases and 7 bases, there was a span of 17 bases. CDR1 is LNHDA and CDR2 is SQIVND in the germline V gene (reference sequence). The CDR3 region is CASSITSMGQGEKLFF. The CDR3 region has the DNA TGTGCCAGTAGTATAACGTCTATGGGGCAGGGTGAAAAACTGTTTTTT.

The chain joins TRBV10-2 to TRBJ1-6; perhaps TRBD1 as D (6 bases). V lost 5 bases, J lost 6 bases, and 11 bases lay in between. The CDR3 is made up of 14 amino acids. In germline, CDR1 is WSHSY, CDR2 SAAADI. CDR3 bases: TGCGCCAGCAGTTTACAGGGCTTTAATTCACCCCTCCACTTT. Translated, it gives CASSLQGFNSPLHF.

This chain connects TRBV6-1 to TRBJ2-1; tentative D call: TRBD1 (5 bases). V was shortened by 6 bases and J by 7 bases, with 13 bases between the two germline ends. The germline V gene encodes CDR1 MNHNS and CDR2 SASEGT. The CDR3 length is 13 residues. CDR3 DNA sequence: TGTGCCAGCAGGGAAACGACAGAAAATGAGCAGTTCTTC. Translation: CASRETTENEQFF.